This TCR beta chain was sequenced during a study of shared clonotypes between healthy human individuals. Study-level findings and limits: In contrast to clonotypes shared by all four donors, non-shared clonotypes had lower generation probabilities. Rarefaction gave evidence that sorted-subset sequencing remained incomplete despite large depth. Naive CD4 clonotypes were shared across a few donors at 5% to 6%.

Measured with immunoSEQ multiplex PCR; TCRdb has only the in-frame clones, and not every one. The sample includes about 520,000 clones, roughly 95% seen only once; the top ten take about 0.059%. A split of CD4+ cells into CD45RA+ naive and CD45RA-negative memory subsets was performed. As regards this clone: Its cognate antigen is unknown.

The clonotype was recovered from a woman aged 30 to 39 in good health. The sequenced sample consisted of naive CD4+ T cells sorted from blood. Sample subset: CD45RA+ positively selected.

CDR3 loop: CASSLDRSGKNTGELFF. CDR3 bases: TGTGCCAGCAGCTTAGATCGTAGCGGGAAGAACACCGGGGAGCTGTTTTTT. The genes are TRBV11-2 and TRBJ2-2; TRBD2 agrees at 8 bases. V dropped 0 bases and J dropped 1; count of bases not matched to a gene: 4. Germline loops: CDR1 SGHAT, CDR2 FQNNGV. CDR3 length: 17 residues.